The 3 T cell receptor beta chains reported below all come from one sample, sequenced in a study of blood T cell repertoires in COVID-19. Method: immunoSEQ multiplex PCR; TCRdb's copy keeps in-frame clones and lacks some. The sample consists of 90,000 or so clones, roughly 77% of them appearing once. Sequencing was carried out using peripheral blood. The source of these receptors is a human donor in a cohort sampled during active COVID-19.

The chain couples TRBV12-5 to TRBJ1-2, with D tentatively TRBD1 (5 bases). Germline V gene data show CDR1 as LGHNT and CDR2 as FRNRAP. The V and J ends lost 4 bases and 3 bases respectively, with 9 bases between them. The CDR3 spans 13 residues. CDR3 coding DNA: TGTGCTAGTGGTTCTTCGGGGGACTATGGCTACACCTTC. This encodes CASGSSGDYGYTF.

J is TRBJ2-7 and V is TRBV30; 9 bases map to TRBD2. The CDR3 sequence is 14 residues long. Germline V gene sequence: CDR1 GTSNPN, CDR2 SVGIG (reference sequence). The V segment lost 1 base and the J segment 2 bases; nucleotides outside the gene matches: 3. The CDR3 protein is CAWSDLAGTYEQYF. The DNA of the CDR3 is TGTGCCTGGAGTGATCTAGCGGGGACCTACGAGCAGTACTTC. Supplemented by reference TRBV30 and TRBJ2-7, the full variable domain reads SQTIHQWPATLVQPVGSPLSLECTVEGTSNPNLYWYRQAAGRGLQLLFYSVGIGQISSEVPQNLSASRPQDRQFILSSKKLLLSDSGFYLCAWSDLAGTYEQYFGPGTRLTVT.

This clone appeared a single time. CDR3 DNA: TGCGCCAGCAACCCGGGGGGAACTAATGAAAAACTGTTTTTT. This sequence encodes CASNPGGTNEKLFF. This chain links TRBV5-1 with TRBJ1-4; D might be TRBD1 (5 bases). V was clipped by 6 bases and J by 1 base, with 10 bases between them. CDR1 is SGHRS, CDR2 YFSETQ, per germline. There are 14 residues in the CDR3.